These T cell receptor beta chains were read from a single sample in a study of early stage breast cancer tumors. Sequenced by immunoSEQ multiplex PCR; TCRdb stores in-frame clones only, minus some. This sample has tens of thousands of clones, with about 90% found just once. Sequences were obtained from blood. Source of these receptors: a person aged 65-85 years with breast cancer. Each CDR3 is given with its conserved first and last residue. D genes are given only for firm matches. Clone size appears in some rows only: once, few, many, or a class for an expanded clone.

abundance,v_gene,j_gene,d_gene,CDR3aa,CDR3nt
NA,TRBV25-1,TRBJ1-5,NA,CASSRTGMNQPQHF,TGTGCCAGCAGTCGTACAGGGATGAATCAGCCCCAGCATTTT
NA,TRBV30,TRBJ1-2,TRBD1,CAWGTGSVGGYTF,TGTGCCTGGGGGACAGGGTCGGTGGGTGGCTACACCTTC
NA,TRBV14,TRBJ1-2,TRBD1,CASSLRTGYGYTF,TGTGCCAGCAGCCTACGGACAGGCTATGGCTACACCTTC
NA,TRBV2,TRBJ2-5,NA,CASSPTGFQETQYF,TGTGCCAGCAGCCCGACAGGCTTCCAAGAGACCCAGTACTTC
few,TRBV7-8,TRBJ1-1,NA,CASSEQVGGAFF,TGTGCCAGCAGCGAACAGGTGGGGGGAGCTTTCTTT
NA,TRBV18,TRBJ2-7,TRBD2,CASSPPNSGVTSYEQYF,TGTGCCAGCTCGCCCCCGAACAGCGGGGTCACTTCCTACGAGCAGTACTTC
NA,TRBV6-5,TRBJ1-2,TRBD1,CASTPTWDRDNGYTF,TGTGCCAGCACCCCTACCTGGGACAGGGACAATGGCTACACCTTC
NA,TRBV5-4,TRBJ2-1,NA,CASQILGDAVSYYNEQFF,TGTGCCAGCCAGATCTTAGGAGACGCGGTTTCTTATTACAATGAGCAGTTCTTC
NA,TRBV2,TRBJ2-5,NA,CASKRSTVLRTQYF,TGTGCCAGCAAGAGATCGACAGTCCTCCGGACCCAGTACTTC
NA,TRBV2,TRBJ2-1,TRBD2,CASREAERDEQFF,TGTGCCAGCAGGGAGGCGGAGCGGGACGAGCAGTTCTTC
NA,TRBV7-2,TRBJ2-1,TRBD2,CASSLAIGASGGAGVF,TGTGCCAGCAGCTTAGCGATCGGGGCTAGCGGGGGGGCCGGGGTCTTC
NA,TRBV30,TRBJ1-4,TRBD1,CAWSRQGREKLFF,TGTGCCTGGAGCCGACAGGGGAGGGAAAAACTGTTTTTT
NA,TRBV11-2,TRBJ2-7,TRBD2,CASSSSGTSREQYF,TGTGCCAGCAGCTCGTCCGGGACTAGCCGCGAGCAGTACTTC
NA,TRBV4-3,TRBJ1-6,NA,CASSQEGGSPLHF,TGCGCCAGCAGCCAAGAAGGCGGCTCACCCCTCCACTTT
NA,TRBV10-1,TRBJ1-1,NA,CASSDAGQLNTEAFF,TGCGCCAGCAGTGATGCGGGGCAGCTGAACACTGAAGCTTTCTTT
NA,TRBV11-2,TRBJ2-7,NA,CASSFSRSTYEQYF,TGTGCCAGCAGCTTCTCGCGATCCACCTACGAGCAGTACTTC
NA,TRBV5-1,TRBJ1-1,NA,CASSPGHHEAFF,TGCGCCAGCAGCCCAGGACATCACGAAGCTTTCTTT
once,TRBV2,TRBJ1-6,TRBD1,CASSWGTDNSPLHF,TGTGCCAGCAGTTGGGGGACAGATAATTCACCCCTCCACTTT
NA,TRBV19,TRBJ1-3,NA,CASKKLTGNTIYF,TGTGCCAGTAAGAAACTGACTGGAAACACCATATATTTT
NA,TRBV7-2,TRBJ1-3,NA,CASSVGQGADF,NA
NA,TRBV30,TRBJ1-5,NA,CAWSLGRGDQPQHF,TGTGCCTGGAGTCTCGGCAGGGGTGATCAGCCCCAGCATTTT
once,TRBV7-2,TRBJ2-5,TRBD2,CASSSGTSGGETQYF,TGTGCCAGCAGCTCCGGGACTAGCGGGGGCGAGACCCAGTACTTC
once,TRBV7-9,TRBJ2-6,NA,CASSLVSVSGANVLTF,TGTGCCAGCAGCTTAGTCTCGGTCTCTGGGGCCAACGTCCTGACTTTC
NA,TRBV30,TRBJ2-7,NA,CAWSTGSYEQYF,TGTGCCTGGTCAACGGGGTCCTACGAGCAGTACTTC
once,TRBV28,TRBJ2-7,NA,CASSFYYEQYF,TGTGCCAGCAGTTTTTATTACGAGCAGTACTTC
NA,TRBV28,TRBJ1-6,TRBD1,CASSERQGTGNSPLHF,TGTGCCAGCAGTGAGCGACAGGGAACGGGAAATTCACCCCTCCACTTT
once,TRBV25-1,TRBJ1-2,NA,CASSDPYRQANYGYTF,TGTGCCAGCAGTGATCCATACAGGCAAGCTAACTATGGCTACACCTTC
NA,TRBV6-1,TRBJ1-1,NA,CASRRSGEGYTEAFF,TGTGCCAGCAGGCGATCCGGGGAGGGATACACTGAAGCTTTCTTT
NA,TRBV9,TRBJ1-2,NA,CASSVTQNYGYTF,TGTGCCAGCAGCGTAACCCAGAACTATGGCTACACCTTC
NA,TRBV9,TRBJ2-2,NA,CASSAGPRNTGELFF,TGTGCCAGCAGCGCGGGTCCTCGGAACACCGGGGAGCTGTTTTTT
NA,TRBV5-1,TRBJ2-3,TRBD2,CASSSLAGGGDTQYF,TGCGCCAGCAGCTCCCTAGCGGGGGGCGGTGATACGCAGTATTTT
NA,TRBV6-1,TRBJ1-6,NA,CASSDPGYSPLHF,TGTGCCAGCAGTGACCCGGGTTATTCACCCCTCCACTTT
NA,TRBV6-1,TRBJ1-2,NA,CASSVTSNYGYTF,TGTGCCAGCAGCGTCACATCTAACTATGGCTACACCTTC
NA,TRBV19,TRBJ2-1,TRBD1,CASSIRDRGGDEQFF,TGTGCCAGTAGTATTCGGGACAGGGGAGGGGATGAGCAGTTCTTC
NA,TRBV5-1,TRBJ2-7,TRBD2,CASSLTSGFSSEQYF,TGCGCCAGCAGCCTTACTAGCGGGTTTTCCTCTGAGCAGTACTTC
NA,TRBV5-1,TRBJ2-2,NA,CASSPGVPRPGELFF,TGCGCCAGCAGCCCCGGGGTGCCTAGGCCCGGGGAGCTGTTTTTT
NA,TRBV2,TRBJ2-7,TRBD2,CASSIPAGNSYEQYF,TGTGCCAGCAGTATACCAGCGGGGAACTCCTACGAGCAGTACTTC
NA,TRBV7-8,TRBJ2-6,NA,CASSFSSGANVLTF,TGTGCCAGCAGCTTCTCCTCTGGGGCCAACGTCCTGACTTTC
NA,TRBV5-8,TRBJ2-7,TRBD1,CASSSGGTYEQYF,TGTGCCAGCAGCTCAGGGGGCACCTACGAGCAGTACTTC
NA,TRBV6-1,TRBJ1-4,NA,CASRGGPTNEKLFF,TGTGCCAGCCGCGGGGGCCCAACTAATGAAAAACTGTTTTTT
NA,TRBV9,TRBJ2-3,NA,CASSAFSDTQYF,TGTGCCAGCAGCGCCTTCTCAGATACGCAGTATTTT
NA,TRBV18,TRBJ2-7,TRBD1,CASSPGFGTGGYEQYF,TGTGCCAGCTCACCCGGTTTCGGGACAGGGGGCTACGAGCAGTACTTC
NA,TRBV7-9,TRBJ2-7,TRBD1,CASSPRDRGYEQYF,TGTGCCAGCAGTCCCCGGGACAGGGGTTACGAGCAGTACTTC
few,TRBV19,TRBJ1-1,NA,CASSIGTPNTEAFF,TGTGCCAGTAGTATCGGGACACCAAACACTGAAGCTTTCTTT
NA,TRBV4-1,TRBJ1-4,TRBD1,CASSQVADRVGEKLFF,TGCGCCAGCAGCCAAGTAGCGGACAGGGTAGGCGAAAAACTGTTTTTT
NA,TRBV11-2,TRBJ2-3,NA,CASSYLPQADTQYF,TGTGCCAGCAGCTATCTCCCACAAGCAGATACGCAGTATTTT
NA,TRBV28,TRBJ2-1,NA,CASSLRAGYEQFF,TGTGCCAGCAGTTTAAGGGCGGGGTATGAGCAGTTCTTC
NA,TRBV5-1,TRBJ2-2,TRBD1,CASRPTGTGYTGELFF,TGCGCCAGCAGACCAACCGGGACAGGGTACACCGGGGAGCTGTTTTTT
few,TRBV7-8,TRBJ1-2,TRBD1,CASSFAGTGLGGYTF,TGTGCCAGCAGCTTCGCGGGGACAGGGCTCGGTGGCTACACCTTC
NA,TRBV19,TRBJ1-5,NA,CASSPINRDQPQHF,TGTGCCAGTAGCCCAATTAACAGAGATCAGCCCCAGCATTTT
once,TRBV7-9,TRBJ2-3,TRBD2,CASSLEGLAGVTDTQYF,TGTGCCAGCAGCTTAGAGGGACTAGCGGGGGTCACAGATACGCAGTATTTT
NA,TRBV7-8,TRBJ1-2,TRBD1,CASSLARTGVNYGYTF,TGTGCCAGCAGCTTAGCAAGGACAGGGGTAAACTATGGCTACACCTTC
NA,TRBV15,TRBJ2-7,TRBD2,CATSRARGASYEQYF,TGTGCCACCAGCAGAGCGCGGGGGGCATCATATGAGCAGTACTTC
NA,TRBV25-1,TRBJ1-3,NA,CASTGLDGNTIYF,TGTGCCAGCACGGGGTTGGATGGAAACACCATATATTTT